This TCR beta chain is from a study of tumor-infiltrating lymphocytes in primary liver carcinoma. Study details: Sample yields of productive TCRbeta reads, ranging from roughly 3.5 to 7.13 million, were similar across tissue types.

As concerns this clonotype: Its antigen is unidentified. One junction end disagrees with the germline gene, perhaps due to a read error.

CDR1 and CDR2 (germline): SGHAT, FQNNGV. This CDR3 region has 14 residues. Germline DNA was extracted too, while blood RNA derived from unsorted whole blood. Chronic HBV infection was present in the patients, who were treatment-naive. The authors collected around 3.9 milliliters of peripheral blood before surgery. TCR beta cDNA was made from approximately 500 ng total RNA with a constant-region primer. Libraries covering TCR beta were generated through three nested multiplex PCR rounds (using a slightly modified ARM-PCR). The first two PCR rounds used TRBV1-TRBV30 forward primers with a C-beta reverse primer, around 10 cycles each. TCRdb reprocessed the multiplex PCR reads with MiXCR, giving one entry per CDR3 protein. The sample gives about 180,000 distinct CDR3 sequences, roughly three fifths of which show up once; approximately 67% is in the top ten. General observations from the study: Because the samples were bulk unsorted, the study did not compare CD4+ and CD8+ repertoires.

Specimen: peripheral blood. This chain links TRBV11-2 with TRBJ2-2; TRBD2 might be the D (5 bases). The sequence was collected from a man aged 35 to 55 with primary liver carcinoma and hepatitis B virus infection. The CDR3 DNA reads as TGCGCCAGCAACTTAAGCTCGGGAACCGGGGAGCTGTTTTTT. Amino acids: CASNLSSGTGELFF.